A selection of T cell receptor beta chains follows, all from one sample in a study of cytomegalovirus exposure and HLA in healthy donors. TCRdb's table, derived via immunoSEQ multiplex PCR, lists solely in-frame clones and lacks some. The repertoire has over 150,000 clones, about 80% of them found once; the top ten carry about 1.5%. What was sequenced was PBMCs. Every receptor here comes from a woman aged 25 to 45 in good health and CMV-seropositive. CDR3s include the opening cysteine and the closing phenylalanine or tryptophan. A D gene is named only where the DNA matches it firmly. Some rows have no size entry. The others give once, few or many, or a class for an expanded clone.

CASSGGGRVFF,TGTGCCAGCAGTGGAGGGGGGAGGGTGTTTTTT,-,TRBJ2-2,-,TRBV6-1
CASSLAQGSYGYTF,TGTGCCAGCAGCTTAGCTCAGGGTAGCTATGGCTACACCTTC,-,TRBJ1-2,few,TRBV7-9
CASSRRGAIGTEAFF,TGTGCCAGCAGTAGAAGGGGCGCGATCGGCACCGAAGCTTTCTTT,-,TRBJ1-1,-,TRBV28
CASSLGRSSGNTEAFF,TGTGCCAGCAGCTTAGGCCGGTCGAGTGGGAACACTGAAGCTTTCTTT,-,TRBJ1-1,-,TRBV13
CASSFQGQGPGYTF,TGTGCCAGCAGCTTCCAGGGACAGGGACCTGGCTACACCTTC,TRBD1,TRBJ1-2,-,TRBV5-4
CASSPLRETQYF,TGTGCCAGCTCACCCCTTCGGGAGACCCAGTACTTC,-,TRBJ2-5,-,TRBV7-9
CASSPRDSNTEAFF,TGTGCCAGTAGCCCTCGGGACAGTAACACTGAAGCTTTCTTT,TRBD1,TRBJ1-1,-,TRBV19
CASSAGDRAETQYF,TGTGCCAGCAGCGCCGGGGACAGGGCCGAGACCCAGTACTTC,TRBD1,TRBJ2-5,-,TRBV9
CASSLARTSTGQYF,TGTGCCAGCAGCTTAGCGAGAACAAGCACGGGGCAGTACTTC,-,TRBJ2-7,few,TRBV7-2
CASSLGDRSIYEQYF,TGTGCCAGCAGCTTAGGGGACAGGAGCATCTACGAGCAGTACTTC,TRBD1,TRBJ2-7,-,TRBV11-2
CASSPGGNYQPQHF,TGTGCCAGCAGTCCCGGGGGGAATTATCAGCCCCAGCATTTT,-,TRBJ1-5,-,TRBV27
CASSPLDLAGGYEQYF,TGTGCCAGCAGCCCACTGGATCTAGCGGGAGGGTACGAGCAGTACTTC,TRBD2,TRBJ2-7,-,TRBV4-2
CAIIGDRANQPQHF,TGTGCCATCATCGGGGACAGGGCAAATCAGCCCCAGCATTTT,TRBD1,TRBJ1-5,-,TRBV10-3
CASSSRAGAWKEAFF,TGTGCCAGCAGTTCTCGGGCAGGGGCGTGGAAGGAAGCTTTCTTT,-,TRBJ1-1,-,TRBV6-5
CASRGLAGRTDTQYF,TGTGCCAGCAGGGGACTAGCGGGCCGCACAGATACGCAGTATTTT,TRBD2,TRBJ2-3,once,TRBV6-5
CASSPYPSGIQETQYF,TGTGCCAGCTCACCATATCCTAGCGGGATTCAAGAGACCCAGTACTTC,TRBD2,TRBJ2-5,-,TRBV18
CASSQEAGTNYYGYTF,TGCGCCAGCAGCCAAGAGGCAGGCACCAACTACTATGGCTACACCTTC,-,TRBJ1-2,-,TRBV4-3
CASTIQGDTEAFF,TGTGCCAGCACCATCCAGGGGGACACTGAAGCTTTCTTT,TRBD1,TRBJ1-1,-,TRBV28
CAWVGGWVTGELFF,TGTGCCTGGGTAGGAGGATGGGTCACCGGGGAGCTGTTTTTT,-,TRBJ2-2,once,TRBV30
CASSVLGGGYGYTF,TGTGCCAGCAGTGTCCTGGGGGGGGGCTATGGCTACACCTTC,-,TRBJ1-2,-,TRBV6-5
CASSHRLSSYNEQFF,TGCGCCAGCAGCCATCGACTTAGCTCCTACAATGAGCAGTTCTTC,-,TRBJ2-1,-,TRBV4-1
CASSPLAGGGGELFF,TGTGCCAGCAGCCCTCTAGCGGGAGGGGGCGGGGAGCTGTTTTTT,TRBD2,TRBJ2-2,few,TRBV2
CASSGTGLTEAFF,TGTGCCAGCAGTGGGACAGGGCTGACTGAAGCTTTCTTT,TRBD1,TRBJ1-1,-,TRBV25-1
CASSPGRGNYEQYF,TGTGCCAGCAGCCCTGGCCGCGGTAACTACGAGCAGTACTTC,-,TRBJ2-7,-,TRBV28
CASTPQPGQANTEAFF,TGTGCCAGCACGCCACAACCAGGACAGGCTAACACTGAAGCTTTCTTT,TRBD1,TRBJ1-1,-,TRBV6-4
CASSHPQASGRVLYEQYF,TGTGCCAGCAGCCATCCCCAGGCCAGCGGGAGGGTCCTCTACGAGCAGTACTTC,TRBD2,TRBJ2-7,once,TRBV4-2
CASSFSGNEQFF,TGCGCCAGCAGCTTCTCGGGGAATGAGCAGTTCTTC,-,TRBJ2-1,-,TRBV5-1
CASSAGAGETDTQYF,TGTGCCAGCAGTGCTGGAGCGGGAGAAACAGATACGCAGTATTTT,TRBD2,TRBJ2-3,-,TRBV28
CASSSTPPINYGYTF,TGTGCCAGCAGCTCCACTCCGCCAATTAACTATGGCTACACCTTC,-,TRBJ1-2,-,TRBV28
CSVTNEITTEAFF,TGCAGCGTTACTAATGAGATCACTACTGAAGCTTTCTTT,-,TRBJ1-1,-,TRBV29-1
CASSLQAAGIYEQYF,TGTGCCAGCAGTTTGCAGGCCGCGGGAATCTACGAGCAGTACTTC,-,TRBJ2-7,-,TRBV6-6
CASSGGIGQGQETQYF,TGTGCCAGCAGCGGGGGGATCGGACAGGGGCAAGAGACCCAGTACTTC,TRBD1,TRBJ2-5,-,TRBV9
CASSSWTSGSSYEQYF,TGTGCCAGCAGCTCGTGGACTAGCGGGAGCTCCTACGAGCAGTACTTC,TRBD2,TRBJ2-7,-,TRBV7-2
CASSPTGNQPQHF,TGTGCCAGCAGTCCAACGGGCAATCAGCCCCAGCATTTT,-,TRBJ1-5,-,TRBV6-1
CASSSWTGGDGYTF,TGTGCCAGCAGCTCCTGGACAGGGGGGGATGGCTACACCTTC,TRBD1,TRBJ1-2,-,TRBV13
CASSTGGTEAFF,TGTGCCAGCTCGACAGGGGGCACTGAAGCTTTCTTT,-,TRBJ1-1,-,TRBV21-1
CSVRQGSGELFF,TGCAGCGTGCGACAGGGGTCCGGGGAGCTGTTTTTT,TRBD1,TRBJ2-2,once,TRBV29-1
CASSYSRQRNTEAFF,TGTGCCAGCAGTTACTCGAGGCAGCGGAACACTGAAGCTTTCTTT,-,TRBJ1-1,-,TRBV6-5
CASSQDFDEQFF,TGCGCCAGCAGCCAAGATTTCGATGAGCAGTTCTTC,-,TRBJ2-1,few,TRBV4-1
CSNRQTSTDTQYF,TGCAGCAACCGACAGACTAGCACAGATACGCAGTATTTT,-,TRBJ2-3,-,TRBV29-1
CASSPTGGASYEQYF,TGTGCCAGCAGCCCAACAGGGGGCGCGTCCTACGAGCAGTACTTC,TRBD1,TRBJ2-7,-,TRBV9
CASSYSMGGGAFF,TGTGCCAGCAGTTACTCGATGGGGGGAGGAGCTTTCTTT,-,TRBJ1-1,-,TRBV6-5
CASRADNSYGYTF,TGTGCCAGCAGGGCTGACAACTCCTATGGCTACACCTTC,-,TRBJ1-2,few,TRBV28
CASRPTLNTGELFF,TGTGCCAGCAGGCCGACACTGAACACCGGGGAGCTGTTTTTT,-,TRBJ2-2,-,TRBV7-8